These 20 T cell receptor beta chains came from one sample sequenced in a study of blood T cells in healthy people across ages. Sample-barcoded 5' priming and a J-beta primer mix drove a second PCR of about 6 to 12 cycles. From the 5' RACE reads, TCRdb called clonotypes with MiXCR, one entry per CDR3 protein. The sample contains 1.8 million or so distinct CDR3 sequences, approximately 40% of which appear only once. Sequenced input: blood. These receptors were collected from a human donor in good health.

V gene TRBV27 combines with J gene TRBJ1-2; TRBD1 matches at 7 bases. Germline values: CDR1 MNHEY, CDR2 SMNVEV (reference sequence). This CDR3 contains 13 residues. With 7 bases clipped from V and 4 bases from J, the junction kept 6 bases outside the gene matches. CDR3 loop: CASTRQGGYGYTF. CDR3 bases: TGTGCCAGCACTCGACAGGGAGGCTATGGCTACACCTTC.

CDR3 loop: CATILVGGLNEQFF. The CDR3 region has the DNA TGTGCCACCATTCTAGTGGGGGGTTTAAATGAGCAGTTCTTC. The rearrangement joins TRBV6-2 or TRBV6-3 to TRBJ2-1; D is possibly TRBD2 (6 bases). The CDR3 contains 14 residues. In germline, CDR1 is MNHEY, CDR2 SVGEGT. V lost 10 bases to trimming and J lost 7 bases, with 20 bases between them.

This clonotype was found many times. This sequence joins TRBV6-2 or TRBV6-3 and TRBJ2-5; possibly TRBD2 for D (5 bases). The CDR3 runs to 14 residues. V was shortened by 0 bases and J by 3 bases, with 8 bases between the two germline ends. Germline V gives CDR1 MNHEY, CDR2 SVGEGT. CDR3 in DNA: TGTGCCAGCAGTTACTCGGCTAGCAAAGAGACCCAGTACTTC. Its translation: CASSYSASKETQYF.

CDR3 sequence reads: CSARTDRDQETQYF. The CDR3 region has the DNA TGCAGTGCTAGAACCGACAGGGACCAAGAGACCCAGTACTTC. V and J are TRBV20-1 and TRBJ2-5; 7 bases are shared with TRBD1. The CDR3 spans 14 residues. The V segment lost 2 bases and the J segment 0 bases; nucleotides outside the gene matches: 3. Per the germline V gene, CDR1 is DFQATT and CDR2 is SNEGSKA (reference sequence).

CDR3: CASSLDPNGGYGQYF. CDR3 in DNA: TGTGCCAGCAGCTTAGACCCAAATGGCGGTTACGGGCAGTACTTC. This chain links TRBV7-6 with TRBJ2-5; D is ambiguous. The CDR3 covers 15 residues. Germline CDR1 and CDR2: SGHVS and FNYEAQ. The V gene lost 1 base and the J gene lost 11 bases, with 20 bases spanning the gap.

This clonotype was observed a single time. The V call is TRBV6-2 or TRBV6-3, the J call TRBJ2-7, with 7 bases lining up with TRBD1. Germline lookup yields CDR1 MNHEY and CDR2 SVGEGT. The ends lost 7 bases at V and 4 bases at J; junction bases unmatched: 10. The CDR3 runs 14 residues. The CDR3 here is CASIPGQKGYEQYF. For the CDR3, the DNA is TGTGCCAGCATCCCGGGACAGAAAGGGTACGAGCAGTACTTC.

The rearrangement uses TRBV19 and TRBJ2-2; D gene unclear. Trimming removed 8 bases from V and 7 bases from J, with 20 bases in between. CDR3 length equals 15 residues. Germline CDR1 and CDR2: LNHDA and SQIVND (reference sequence). In DNA form, the CDR3 reads TGTGCCAGTTACTGGAGATCGTCAGGCCTCGGGGAGCTGTTTTTT. Translating gives CASYWRSSGLGELFF.

In DNA form, the CDR3 reads TGCGCCAGCAGCTTGGAACTAGCGGGGGTGAGAGATACGCAGTATTTT. Protein product: CASSLELAGVRDTQYF. V is TRBV5-1 and J is TRBJ2-3, with 11 positions matching TRBD2. CDR1 is SGHRS, CDR2 YFSETQ, per germline. CDR3 length: 16 amino acids. V lost 0 bases, J lost 5 bases, and 5 bases stayed unmatched.

This clonotype occurred a few times. For the CDR3, the DNA is TGTGCCAGCAGCCCCCAAGGACGGGGAAGGTATGAGCAGTTCTTC. Translating gives CASSPQGRGRYEQFF. This chain connects TRBV12-3 or TRBV12-4 to TRBJ2-1; D perhaps matches TRBD2 (5 bases). V was shortened by 6 bases and J by 8 bases, with 20 bases between the two germline ends. The CDR3 is made up of 15 amino acids.

This clonotype is a singleton in its sample. V and J are TRBV6-1 and TRBJ2-1; 8 nucleotides agree with TRBD2. Germline values: CDR1 MNHNS, CDR2 SASEGT. J was trimmed by 8 bases and V by 6 bases; bases with no gene match: 12. The CDR3 runs 15 residues. CDR3 protein: CASRPPGLVLHEQFF. In nucleotides, the CDR3 is TGTGCCAGCAGGCCCCCGGGACTAGTACTGCATGAGCAGTTCTTC.

The chain uses TRBV12-3 or TRBV12-4 and TRBJ2-3, with 7 bases that match TRBD2. The junction had 8 bases not matched to a gene; V was cut back by 8 bases and J by 6 bases. The CDR3 loop spans 13 amino acids. The CDR3 loop is CASGRDYADTQYF. CDR3 coding DNA: TGTGCCAGCGGCCGGGACTACGCTGATACGCAGTATTTT.

The V call is TRBV11-2, the J call TRBJ2-3, with D possibly matching TRBD1 (5 bases). Trimming took 0 bases from V and 1 from J, leaving 14 bases between them. CDR1 SGHAT and CDR2 FQNNGV come from the germline V gene. CDR3 length: 17 residues. This CDR3 is CASSLDGRAGRTDTQYF. CDR3 nucleotides: TGTGCCAGCAGCTTAGACGGAAGGGCAGGGCGCACAGATACGCAGTATTTT.

In this sample, this clonotype turned up a few times. This chain uses TRBV6-4 with TRBJ1-1, with D possibly TRBD1 on 6 matching bases. V gave up 5 bases and J gave up 1 base, with 14 bases separating them. From germline, CDR1 is MRHNA and CDR2 SNTAGT. The CDR3 sequence is 15 residues long. CDR3 nucleotide sequence: TGTGCCAGCAGTCAGGGGACCTTGGGGAACACTGAAGCTTTCTTT. Translating it yields CASSQGTLGNTEAFF.

The gene calls are TRBV20-1 and TRBJ1-1; D uncertain. Germline CDR1 reads DFQATT; CDR2 reads SNEGSKA (reference sequence). V lost 1 base, J lost 4 bases, and 4 bases lay in between. The CDR3 is 11 amino acids. The CDR3 region is CSARVVTEAFF. The CDR3 DNA sequence: TGCAGTGCTAGAGTGGTCACTGAAGCTTTCTTT.

This clonotype occurred a few times. The chain combines TRBV6-6 with TRBJ2-7; maybe TRBD2 (6 bases). V lost 0 bases to trimming and J lost 0 bases, with 9 bases between them. The V gene's germline CDR1 is MNHNY and CDR2 SVGAGI (reference sequence). CDR3 size: 15 residues. CDR3 sequence: CASSYSTGGSYEQYF. The DNA of the CDR3 is TGTGCCAGCAGTTACTCGACCGGGGGCTCCTACGAGCAGTACTTC.

This clonotype turned up a few times. The chain recombines TRBV11-3 with TRBJ1-1, with a possible D match to TRBD1 (6 bases). Trimming took off 5 bases at V and 1 base at J, with 17 bases between the two ends. Germline V lookup: CDR1 SGHNT, CDR2 YENEEA. This CDR3 comprises 16 residues. The CDR3 nucleotides are TGTGCCAGCAGCCAGAGCCCAGGGGTCACGAACACTGAAGCTTTCTTT. Translation: CASSQSPGVTNTEAFF.

This clonotype was detected only a few times. The chain recombines TRBV4-2 with TRBJ2-1; TRBD2 matches 9 bases. Germline V gene data show CDR1 as LGHNA and CDR2 as YNFKEQ. The CDR3 extends over 15 amino acids. V dropped 1 base and J dropped 8; count of bases not matched to a gene: 6. The CDR3: CASSQARGGGYEQFF. The DNA of the CDR3 is TGTGCCAGCAGCCAAGCGCGGGGGGGCGGTTATGAGCAGTTCTTC.

V usage is TRBV10-3 and J usage is TRBJ2-1; D is perhaps TRBD1 or TRBD2 (5 bases each). Germline lookup yields CDR1 ENHRY and CDR2 SYGVKD. Trimming removed 0 bases from V and 6 bases from J, with 9 bases in between. The CDR3 is 14 residues long. Written as DNA, the CDR3 is TGTGCCATCAGTGAGTCAGGGGACGTCAATGAGCAGTTCTTC. As protein: CAISESGDVNEQFF.

This rearrangement joins TRBV9 to TRBJ1-2, with D hard to call. Per the germline V gene, CDR1 is SGDLS and CDR2 is YYNGEE. V was shortened by 0 bases and J by 4 bases, with 13 bases between the two germline ends. The CDR3 covers 15 residues. The CDR3 bases are TGTGCCAGCAGCGTAGCTTCCGGGTCCCTCTATGGCTACACCTTC. The encoded protein is CASSVASGSLYGYTF.

V and J are TRBV20-1 and TRBJ2-1; no firm D call. Trimming pared 0 bases from V and 14 bases from J, leaving 20 bases between. The CDR3 consists of 14 residues. Per germline, CDR1 DFQATT and CDR2 SNEGSKA (reference sequence). The CDR3 spells CSARDRVTGIGEFF. As DNA, the CDR3 is TGCAGTGCTAGAGATCGGGTAACGGGTATCGGCGAGTTCTTC.